One sample yielded the 10 T cell receptor beta chains listed below, sequenced in a study of T-cell memory formation after mild COVID-19. From the 5' RACE reads, TCRdb called clonotypes with MiXCR, one entry per CDR3 protein. The table shows approximately 100,000 distinct CDR3 sequences, with 11% occurring only once. The source material was PBMCs or a T cell subset sorted from them (not recorded which). Receptors were obtained from a man between 18 and 35 years old who had mild COVID-19 (a few samples of this study predate the infection). Cell type and time point are not known.

The chain couples TRBV27 to TRBJ2-7; tentatively, D is TRBD1 (6 bases). Germline CDR1 and CDR2: MNHEY and SMNVEV (reference sequence). The CDR3 is 14 amino acids. The V end lost 6 bases, the J end lost 5 bases, and 17 bases lay between the germline ends. CDR3 in amino acids: CASSPNLQGNEQYV. The CDR3 coding sequence is TGTGCCAGCAGCCCGAACCTACAGGGTAACGAGCAGTACGTC.

This sequence joins TRBV11-2 and TRBJ2-5; the match to TRBD1 covers 9 bases. The CDR3 is made up of 16 amino acids. CDR1 is SGHAT and CDR2 is FQNNGV in the germline V gene. After removal of 5 bases from V and 5 bases from J, the junction contained 12 bases not matched to a gene. CDR3 in amino acids: CASSRGQGSLGETQYF. Here the CDR3 DNA reads TGTGCCAGCAGCCGTGGACAGGGGAGCCTCGGGGAGACCCAGTACTTC.

The chain combines TRBV18 with TRBJ2-1; D is undetermined. CDR1 KGHSH and CDR2 LQKENI come from the germline V gene. The V and J ends lost 4 bases and 0 bases respectively, with 16 bases between them. CDR3 length: 17 amino acids. CDR3 DNA sequence: TGTGCCAGCTCACTCGACAACCTATATCGCTCCTACAATGAGCAGTTCTTC. Translating gives CASSLDNLYRSYNEQFF. The variable domain in full, completed from reference TRBV18 and TRBJ2-1, reads NAGVMQNPRHLVRRRGQEARLRCSPMKGHSHVYWYRQLPEEGLKFMVYLQKENIIDESGMPKERFSAEFPKEGPSILRIQQVVRGDSAAYFCASSLDNLYRSYNEQFFGPGTRLTVL.

This clonotype was seen a few times. At one end, the junction sequence differs from germline, possibly due to a read error. The chain joins TRBV6-6 to TRBJ1-2, with D tentatively TRBD1 (6 bases). This CDR3 is built from 10 residues. Germline V gives CDR1 MNHNY, CDR2 SVGAGI (reference sequence). In DNA form, the CDR3 reads TGTGCCAGCTCCTCGGACAGCAGAAGCTTC. It translates to CASSSDSRSF.

This clonotype was observed at least ten times. V is TRBV10-3 and J is TRBJ2-3; TRBD2 agrees at 10 bases. CDR3 length: 15 residues. Unmatched junction bases numbered 8, after V lost 6 bases and J lost 5 bases. CDR1 is ENHRY and CDR2 is SYGVKD in the germline V gene. The CDR3 protein is CAIRELAGRGDTQYF. CDR3 bases: TGTGCCATCAGGGAACTAGCGGGGCGGGGAGATACGCAGTATTTT.

There are a few counts of this clonotype. The J gene is TRBJ2-3, the V gene TRBV7-2, with 7 bases that match TRBD2. The CDR3 is 16 residues long. Germline V lookup: CDR1 SGHTA, CDR2 FQGNSA. The V gene end was trimmed by 5 bases and the J gene end by 0 bases; junction bases not matched to a gene: 8. CDR3 sequence: CASSTGTILSTDTQYF. In DNA, the CDR3 is TGTGCCAGCAGCACCGGGACTATACTTAGCACAGATACGCAGTATTTT. The full variable domain, in which reference TRBV7-2 and TRBJ2-3 provide the parts outside the CDR3, is GAGVSQSPSNKVTEKGKDVELRCDPISGHTALYWYRQSLGQGLEFLIYFQGNSAPDKSGLPSDRFSAERTGGSVSTLTIQRTQQEDSAVYLCASSTGTILSTDTQYFGPGTRLTVL.

V is TRBV27 and J is TRBJ1-1; D possibly corresponds to TRBD1 (5 bases). Between the trimmed V and J ends, which lost 5 bases and 1 base, there was a span of 11 bases. The CDR3 is 14 residues long. Germline CDR1 and CDR2: MNHEY and SMNVEV (reference sequence). CDR3 region: CASSPGLSNTEAFF. CDR3 DNA sequence: TGTGCCAGCAGTCCGGGACTCTCGAACACTGAAGCTTTCTTT.

The V gene is TRBV3-1, the J gene TRBJ1-4; 12 positions agree with TRBD1. The CDR3 is 15 residues long. Germline CDR1 LGHDT, CDR2 YNNKEL (reference sequence). Unmatched junction bases numbered 4, after V lost 3 bases and J lost 8 bases. The CDR3 nucleotides are TGTGCCAGCAGCCAGACCGGGACAGGGGGCGAAAAACTGTTTTTT. Residues: CASSQTGTGGEKLFF.

In its sample, this clonotype was seen a few times. The chain couples TRBV12-3 or TRBV12-4 to TRBJ2-6, with a tentative D call TRBD2 (6 bases). Trimming cost V 3 bases and J 3 bases, with 6 bases left between them. This CDR3 contains 14 residues. The CDR3 sequence is CASSLGLGANVLTF. The CDR3, as DNA: TGTGCCAGCAGTTTGGGACTTGGGGCCAACGTCCTGACTTTC.

This clonotype was counted only a few times. V is TRBV14 and J is TRBJ2-1, with D maybe TRBD2 (5 bases). V was pared by 1 base and J by 6 bases, with 13 bases between. The CDR3 extends over 15 amino acids. The germline CDR1 and CDR2 sequences are SGHDN and FVKESK. CDR3 in DNA: TGTGCCAGCAGCCAAGTACGCGGACTGAGCAATGAGCAGTTCTTC. Encoded protein: CASSQVRGLSNEQFF.